Each of the 5 T cell receptor beta chains below was sequenced from the same sample in a study of T cell responses to AZD1222 COVID-19 vaccine. Sequencing was performed with immunoSEQ multiplex PCR; in TCRdb, only in-frame clones are kept and a portion is missing. The sample lists 150,000 to 200,000 clones; approximately 89% were seen once. Sequenced material: peripheral blood, taken on day 0 of AZD1222 vaccination. Receptors originate from an adult in good health.

The chain has TRBV30 and TRBJ2-5; D uncertain. The CDR3 has 11 residues. V was clipped by 3 bases and J by 6 bases, with 8 bases between them. Germline-derived CDR1 and CDR2 are GTSNPN and SVGIG (reference sequence). CDR3 sequence (DNA): TGTGCCTGGAGCGTGCCCCAGACCCAGTACTTC. Protein product: CAWSVPQTQYF.

J is TRBJ2-2 and V is TRBV10-1; D not resolved. CDR1 WNHNN and CDR2 SYGVQD come from the germline V gene (reference sequence). This CDR3 comprises 12 residues. The V end lost 3 bases, the J end lost 2 bases, and 1 base lay between the germline ends. CDR3 nucleotides: TGCGCCAGCAGTGACAACACCGGGGAGCTGTTTTTT. It specifies CASSDNTGELFF.

This rearrangement joins TRBV4-2 to TRBJ1-4; possibly TRBD1 for D (5 bases). Trimming left V 4 bases short and J 3 bases short, with 9 bases between. Germline CDR1 LGHNA, CDR2 YNFKEQ. The CDR3 is 14 amino acids. The CDR3 is CASSRQRANEKLFF. The CDR3 bases are TGTGCCAGCAGCCGACAGAGGGCTAATGAAAAACTGTTTTTT.

The chain joins TRBV27 to TRBJ2-2; 8 bases are shared with TRBD2. This CDR3 is built from 17 residues. The V segment lost 6 bases and the J segment 8 bases; nucleotides outside the gene matches: 17. The germline V gene encodes CDR1 MNHEY and CDR2 SMNVEV (reference sequence). Here the CDR3 DNA reads TGTGCCAGCAGGTCCCCCCCCGGGACTAGAAAGAGAGGGGAGCTGTTTTTT. Protein product: CASRSPPGTRKRGELFF.

The rearrangement links TRBV7-9 to TRBJ1-4; unclear D gene. The CDR3 length is 14 residues. Trimming left V 5 bases short and J 5 bases short, with 12 bases between. Germline lookup yields CDR1 SEHNR and CDR2 FQNEAQ (reference sequence). The CDR3 DNA reads TGTGCCAGCAGCCTACAACGGGCAAATGAAAAACTGTTTTTT. As protein: CASSLQRANEKLFF. Together with reference TRBV7-9 and TRBJ1-4, the CDR3 gives the full variable domain: DTGVSQNPRHKITKRGQNVTFRCDPISEHNRLYWYRQTLGQGPEFLTYFQNEAQLEKSRLLSDRFSAERPKGSFSTLEIQRTEQGDSAMYLCASSLQRANEKLFFGSGTQLSVL.